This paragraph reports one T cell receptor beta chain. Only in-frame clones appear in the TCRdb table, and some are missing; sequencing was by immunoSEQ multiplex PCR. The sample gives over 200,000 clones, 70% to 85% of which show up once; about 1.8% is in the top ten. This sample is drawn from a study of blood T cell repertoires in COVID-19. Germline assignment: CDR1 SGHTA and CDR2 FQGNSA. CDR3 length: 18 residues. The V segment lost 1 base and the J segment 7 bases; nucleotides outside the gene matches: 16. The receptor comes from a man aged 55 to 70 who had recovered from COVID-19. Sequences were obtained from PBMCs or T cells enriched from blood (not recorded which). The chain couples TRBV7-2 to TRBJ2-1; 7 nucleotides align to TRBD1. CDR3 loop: CASSLVRGRNPRKNEQFF. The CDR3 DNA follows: TGTGCCAGCAGCTTAGTGAGGGGGCGCAATCCTCGGAAGAATGAGCAGTTCTTC. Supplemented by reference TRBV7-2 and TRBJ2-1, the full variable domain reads GAGVSQSPSNKVTEKGKDVELRCDPISGHTALYWYRQSLGQGLEFLIYFQGNSAPDKSGLPSDRFSAERTGGSVSTLTIQRTQQEDSAVYLCASSLVRGRNPRKNEQFFGPGTRLTVL.